The subject of this entry is one TCR beta chain. Its antigen has not been determined. The record has no base qualities; no much larger clone is one base away. All of the isolated RNA was reverse transcribed with the High Capacity cDNA Reverse Transcription Kit, so expressed TCRB transcripts were sequenced. Deep immunoSEQ sequencing was applied to naive, central memory and regulatory T cell samples, giving an average of around 3.8 million total reads per sample. After sorted cells were lysed in RLT buffer, RNA was extracted with DNase-treated RNeasy Micro or Mini kits, with the choice depending on cell number. Each cell subset was processed on its own to prevent cross-contamination, while patient and healthy donor samples were processed together. Using the immunoSEQ multiplex PCR, TCRB sequences were amplified from cDNA into 87-bp fragments spanning the CDR3 region. Sequencing of the amplicons was performed on the Illumina HiSeq platform. In the authors' own workflow: PCR bias was corrected computationally using synthetic template baselines, and reads within Hamming distance 2 were collapsed, with unmergeable singletons discarded. By aligning reads against IMGT, V, D and J genes, CDR3 length, and insertions or deletions at six rearrangement sites were assigned. Within each subset, clonotype counts were normalized to sorted cell number, and only after that were true diversity and Gini coefficients computed with the tcR R package. The overlap coefficient, calculated on TCRB nucleotide sequences, was used to measure repertoire sharing. Out-of-frame TCRB sequences from naive cells were analyzed to stand in for the pre-selection repertoire. In TCRdb, the immuneACCESS table is reduced to in-frame sequences with V and J assigned. These tables do not hold every clone; where another copy was compared, an unresolved V gene accounts for under half, and the others remain unexplained. D and trimming come from the DNA, and the V and J calls and clone size come from that table. The sample profile shows 900,000 or so clones; about 17% of them were found once. Jointly, the top ten make up about 0.02% of the sample.

This sample was taken from a study of beta chain features in type 1 diabetes (dated by TCRdb to 2016 to 2019). In the study overall: Mean age, gender distribution, total cell number and subset yield did not differ between patients and healthy donors. Whereas all 30 or so donors provided naive and central memory subsets, regulatory and stem cell-like memory subsets were isolated from just 8 patients and roughly 8 healthy donors. Across all samples, about 110 million sorted cells were examined, and cell number per subset correlated strongly with RNA yield. In the study, recently diagnosed type 1 diabetes patients and matched healthy donors were compared on the TCRB repertoires of their sorted circulating CD4+ T cell subsets.

The germline V gene yields SNHLY for CDR1 and FYNNEI for CDR2. V loses 0 bases of germline sequence and J loses 6 bases, and the interval between the two ends is 9 bases. The CDR3 goes from the cysteine to the phenylalanine over 14 residues. Of all the DNA, just the CDR3 is kept, 42 bases in frame from base 1. Each donor gave one peripheral blood draw, approximately 120 mL on average, collected into heparinised tubes. A BD FACSAria II was used to sort naive, central memory, regulatory and stem cell-like memory CD4+ T cells with a panel that included CD45RO, CCR7, CD25, CD127, CD95 and CD27. A purity above 98% was achieved for all sorted populations. PBMCs were isolated right away by Lymphoprep density gradient centrifugation and were stained directly, without culture. To minimize batch effects, samples were stained and sorted in pairs, one healthy donor with one patient per experiment. Broad study findings and their caveats: Naive, central memory and regulatory TCRB repertoires appeared more similar among patients than among healthy donors. Shorter templates might be favored by PCR, yet because patient and control samples were amplified and corrected together, any such skew would affect both groups equally. Because cDNA was sequenced instead of genomic DNA, highly expressing activated cells could be over-represented, though the groups showed no difference in activation or CD3 levels. A moderate but significant shortening of TCRB CDR3 length was observed in type 1 diabetes patients in all four CD4+ subsets. Only small numbers of individuals were included in the HLA sub-analyses, which left unresolved whether HLA type had any influence on TCRB rearrangement. At VDJ recombination sites, patients with type 1 diabetes made fewer insertions and deleted more nucleotides, a pattern implying thymic rearrangement abnormalities.

The sample taken for sequencing was naive CD4+ T cells from blood. Explained via the paper, the cell subset or site label denotes: true naive CD4+ T cells. This clonotype originated in a young woman in good health. In this chain, TRBV2 is recombined with TRBJ2-1, and possibly TRBD2, on 7 matching bases. CDR3 protein: CASSEAGGANEQFF. The base sequence is TGTGCCAGCAGTGAAGCGGGGGGGGCCAATGAGCAGTTCTTC.